This T cell receptor beta chain was documented in a study of early stage breast cancer tumors. The CDR3 totals 18 residues. V shed 0 bases, J shed 0 bases, and the junction held 8 bases outside the gene matches. CDR1 SGDLS and CDR2 YYNGEE come from the germline V gene. Blood replicates held 0.5 ug DNA, tumor or normal breast around 1.5 ug, two each. Generated by immunoSEQ multiplex PCR, the TCRdb table keeps only in-frame clones and is missing some. The data show around 48,000 clones, over 80% seen once. The chain couples TRBV9 to TRBJ2-1; 8 bases match TRBD1. Sequencing was performed on blood. The receptor was isolated from a person aged 70 to 85 with breast cancer. The CDR3 spells CASSVGQGPSYSYNEQFF. DNA of the CDR3: TGTGCCAGCAGCGTAGGACAGGGGCCCTCTTACTCCTACAATGAGCAGTTCTTC.